This T cell receptor beta chain is drawn from a study of blood T cell repertoires in COVID-19. The germline gives CDR1 MGHRA, CDR2 YSYEKL. The CDR3 has 18 amino acids. J gave up 5 bases and V 2 bases, and 12 bases lay outside the gene matches. Produced via immunoSEQ multiplex PCR; TCRdb's table is partial and in-frame only. Seen here are some 250,000 clones, 70% to 90% observed once, and the top ten hold approximately 2%. Participants came from some 23 US areas, aged roughly 18 to 89 years. Assignments of participants to cohorts depended upon their own reported clinical history. This TCR derives from a woman aged 45-59 years who had recovered from COVID-19. This chain uses TRBV4-1 with TRBJ1-4; 9 bases fit TRBD1. The material sequenced was PBMCs or T cells enriched from blood (not recorded which). The CDR3, as DNA: TGCGCCAGCAGCCAATGGATCCGGGACAGGGCCAACAATGAAAAACTGTTTTTT. Translating gives CASSQWIRDRANNEKLFF.